This T cell receptor (beta chain) was sequenced during a study of human thymus T cells. Immunologically healthy infants in Finland undergoing congenital heart defect surgery were the donors. During surgery, about 0.45-1 mL peripheral blood was drawn from four of eight donors. Genomic DNA was extracted from every available blood leukocyte. Data came from immunoSEQ multiplex PCR; TCRdb stores just in-frame clones and leaves some out. The data hold more than 45,000 clones, with approximately 93% observed a single time. The V gene's germline CDR1 is SGHDN and CDR2 FVKESK. Unmatched junction bases numbered 7, after V lost 1 base and J lost 9 bases. CDR3 length equals 15 residues. Study findings and constraints: The authors found apparently biased V and J gene usage in thymic and blood repertoires.

In the case of this clone: The antigen is not known.

Sequencing was carried out using blood. This TCR came from a boy younger than two with a congenital heart defect but otherwise immunologically healthy. The V call is TRBV14, the J call TRBJ2-7, with 12 bases fitting TRBD2. CDR3 bases: TGTGCCAGCAGCCAAGGAGGCCTAGCGGGGGGGTCGCAGTACTTC. Protein product: CASSQGGLAGGSQYF.